This TCR beta chain appears in the sequencing data of a study of a mutant IDH1 vaccine in newly diagnosed glioma (dated by TCRdb to the early 2020s). Context from the whole study: Patients were given eight vaccinations, in weeks 1, 3, 5, 7, 11, 15, 19 and 23, which matched visits V03 through V10. In the chemotherapy-containing groups, vaccination started alongside temozolomide cycles, whereas in patients who had radiotherapy alone it started 4-6 weeks after radiotherapy. Of the approximately 33 treated patients, about 62% were male and roughly 38% were female, and a mean age of about 37 years was recorded. Prior to enrollment, patients had been given standard therapy consisting of radiotherapy alone, temozolomide alone, or radiochemotherapy with temozolomide, with the combination given to most patients. Peripheral blood was drawn at six visits: V03 (baseline), V05, V07, V10, V12 and V13. For exploratory analyses, around 26 treated patients had longitudinal TCRB deep sequencing done wherever samples were available.

Trimming costs V 1 base and J 3 bases, and their ends lie 17 bases apart. From the cysteine through the phenylalanine, the CDR3 covers 16 amino acids. The sequence is cut down to CDR3 DNA, 48 bases in frame from base 1. Looking up the germline V gene yields CDR1 SGHRS and CDR2 YFSETQ. The library came from the immunoSEQ multiplex PCR assay. Rearranged TCR beta chain sequences were amplified with the hsTCRB Kit following the manufacturer's protocol. Sequencing of TCRB libraries was carried out on an Illumina MiSeq. Per the authors' processing: The kit vendor's proprietary platform handled demultiplexing, trimming and gene mapping. TCRdb provides this immuneACCESS table in a form limited to in-frame rearrangements. Some clones are lacking; in checked studies, under half of them reflect an unresolved V gene, and why the rest are absent is not known. Clonal size and the V and J genes are those of that table, whereas D and trimming came from the DNA. The sample table shows almost 30,000 clones, and 87% are seen once. Under 4% of the sample comes from the top ten.

The sample's time point, from its label and the paper: week 5, during vaccination. Each vaccine dose, consisting of 300 ug of a 20-mer mutant IDH1 peptide in Montanide, was administered subcutaneously with topical imiquimod. Newly diagnosed WHO grade 3 or 4 IDH1-mutant astrocytomas showing loss of nuclear ATRX were present in the donors. The samples were drawn from NOA16, a multicentre, single-arm, open-label phase I trial in Germany that tested a mutant IDH1 peptide vaccine in humans for the first time. Genomic DNA for TCRB sequencing was extracted from EDTA blood using the DNeasy Blood and Tissue Kit. Findings and caveats that apply to the study as a whole: It was noted by the authors that analyses of patient blood samples could not be reproduced owing to sample limitations. Pseudoprogression seemed to be unrelated to changes in the top peripheral T cell clonotypes found by TCRB sequencing. Vaccine-induced immune responses across multiple MHC alleles were detected in 90% to 95% of patients. Availability determined which PBMC samples were chosen for TCRB deep sequencing.

In regard to this clone: It has no known antigen specificity. No much larger clonotype is one base removed from it; base qualities were not supplied.

The V gene is TRBV5-1 and the J gene is TRBJ2-7, with a weak D call of TRBD1 (5 bases match). Specimen: peripheral blood mononuclear cells (PBMCs), collected from a glioma patient whose treatment included an IDH1 peptide vaccine. This clonotype was obtained from a woman in her thirties or forties with glioma. Some clones in this sample may be carry-over from other donors' samples. The nucleotide sequence is TGCGCCAGCAGCTTGAAACAGGCCTCCCACGACTACGAGCAGTACTTC. Its translation reads: CASSLKQASHDYEQYF.